Following are 31 T cell receptor beta chains from one sample sequenced in a study of T cell repertoires in cytomegalovirus infection (dated by TCRdb to about 2019). Sequenced using an Illumina HiSeq 1500. TCRdb applied fastp at Q25 and MiXCR to the public reads, then kept only in-frame beta chains. CDR3 protein sequences are deduplicated, and each keeps its most common genes and DNA. The sample data list some 600,000 distinct CDR3 sequences, and approximately 24% of these were observed just once. Of the sample, less than 10% is held by the ten largest clones. Source material: CD8+ T cells from PBMCs. These receptors originate from a human donor in good health (CMV status not recorded). Some clones in this sample may be carry-over from other donors' samples.

In its sample, this clonotype was seen many times. The gene calls are TRBV7-8 and TRBJ2-7, with D perhaps TRBD1 (6 bases). This CDR3 is built from 17 residues. V was cut by 4 bases and J by 4 bases, with 23 bases left in between. Per the germline V gene, CDR1 is SGHVS and CDR2 is FQNEAQ. As DNA, the CDR3 is TGTGCCAGCAGCTCAAGAAAACTCGCCGGGACACTTTACGAGCAGTACTTC. Amino acids: CASSSRKLAGTLYEQYF.

This clonotype showed up many times. CDR3 residues: CASSPLVHEQYF. CDR3 DNA: TGTGCCAGCAGCCCCCTTGTGCACGAGCAGTACTTC. The gene calls are TRBV7-2 and TRBJ2-7; the D is unclear. The V gene's germline CDR1 is SGHTA and CDR2 FQGNSA. Trimming took off 5 bases at V and 5 bases at J, with 10 bases between the two ends. The CDR3 is 12 residues long. Based on the CDR3 plus reference TRBV7-2 and TRBJ2-7, the full variable domain is GAGVSQSPSNKVTEKGKDVELRCDPISGHTALYWYRQSLGQGLEFLIYFQGNSAPDKSGLPSDRFSAERTGGSVSTLTIQRTQQEDSAVYLCASSPLVHEQYFGPGTRLTVT.

About this clonotype itself: The junction and the germline gene differ at one end; a read error may be behind it. This sequence joins TRBV19 and TRBJ1-2; D is unclear. The CDR3 has 13 residues. The germline V gene encodes CDR1 LNHDA and CDR2 SQIVND (reference sequence). DNA for the CDR3: TGTGCCAGTAGTACCTGGGCTGGATATGGCTGCACCTTC. As protein: CASSTWAGYGCTF.

J is TRBJ2-2 and V is TRBV10-1; 11 nucleotides align to TRBD2. With 0 bases clipped from V and 5 bases from J, the junction kept 5 bases outside the gene matches. The CDR3 runs 17 residues. The germline gives CDR1 WNHNN, CDR2 SYGVQD (reference sequence). The chain's CDR3 is CASSESRLAGPTGELFF. DNA for the CDR3: TGCGCCAGCAGTGAGTCGCGACTAGCGGGGCCTACCGGGGAGCTGTTTTTT.

J is TRBJ2-3 and V is TRBV5-4, with 7 bases identical to TRBD1. Trimming at V came to 4 bases and at J to 3 bases, leaving 11 bases not matched to a gene. Germline-derived CDR1 and CDR2 are SGHNT and YYREEE (reference sequence). The CDR3 runs to 16 residues. The CDR3 protein is CASSPDRLHATDTQYF. CDR3 nucleotides: TGTGCCAGCAGCCCGGACAGGCTGCACGCTACAGATACGCAGTATTTT.

This clonotype was seen many times. This chain joins TRBV28 and TRBJ1-5; the D is unclear. V shed 6 bases and J shed 3 bases, with 9 bases lying between them. This CDR3 spans 13 amino acids. CDR1 MDHEN and CDR2 SYDVKM come from the germline V gene. Here the CDR3 DNA reads TGTGCCAGCAGCCCAAATTACAATCAGCCCCAGCATTTT. Amino acids: CASSPNYNQPQHF.

There are many counts of this clonotype. The chain recombines TRBV7-9 with TRBJ1-5; D remains unclear. CDR1 is SEHNR, CDR2 FQNEAQ, per germline (reference sequence). The V end was cut by 5 bases, the J end by 5 bases, with 16 bases between. The CDR3 is made up of 15 amino acids. The DNA for the CDR3 is TGTGCCAGCAGCCTGGACGCTTCGCGGGATCAGCCCCAGCATTTT. Protein: CASSLDASRDQPQHF.

This chain uses TRBV6-6 with TRBJ2-1; TRBD2 matches at 11 bases. The CDR3 extends over 19 amino acids. Germline trimming cut 7 bases from V and 0 bases from J; bases unmatched to any gene: 14. The V gene's germline CDR1 is MNHNY and CDR2 SVGAGI (reference sequence). CDR3 DNA sequence: TGTGCCAGCAACCCCTTGGGACTAGCGGTATTGAGCTCCTACAATGAGCAGTTCTTC. Its translation is CASNPLGLAVLSSYNEQFF.

This clonotype was counted many times. The chain uses TRBV7-9 and TRBJ2-1; the match to TRBD2 covers 11 bases. The CDR3 consists of 17 residues. V gave up 4 bases and J gave up 8 bases; unmatched junction bases: 13. Germline-derived CDR1 and CDR2 are SEHNR and FQNEAQ (reference sequence). The CDR3 loop is CASSSPPGRLAGYEQFF. Here the CDR3 DNA reads TGTGCCAGCAGCTCCCCTCCGGGGCGACTAGCGGGATATGAGCAGTTCTTC.

The rearrangement links TRBV5-5 to TRBJ2-7; no reliable D call. V was shortened by 6 bases and J by 2 bases, with 15 bases between the two germline ends. This CDR3 is 14 amino acids long. Per germline, CDR1 SGHKS and CDR2 YYEKEE (reference sequence). CDR3 sequence reads: CASTPVQRPYEQYF. The DNA of the CDR3 is TGTGCCAGCACCCCTGTACAGAGGCCCTACGAGCAGTACTTC. Filled out from reference TRBV5-5 and TRBJ2-7, the complete variable domain reads DAGVTQSPTHLIKTRGQQVTLRCSPISGHKSVSWYQQVLGQGPQFIFQYYEKEERGRGNFPDRFSARQFPNYSSELNVNALLLGDSALYLCASTPVQRPYEQYFGPGTRLTVT.

The sample holds a few counts of this clonotype. The chain employs TRBV14 and TRBJ1-2; 8 nucleotides align to TRBD1. Trimming removed 1 base from V and 6 bases from J; junction bases left unmatched: 7. From germline, CDR1 is SGHDN and CDR2 FVKESK. CDR3 length: 15 residues. CDR3 DNA: TGTGCCAGCAGCCAAGCGATCACAGGGGGAGATGGCTACACCTTC. Amino acids: CASSQAITGGDGYTF.

The chain carries TRBV28 and TRBJ2-3; tentative D call: TRBD2 (5 bases). Germline V CDR1 and CDR2: MDHEN, SYDVKM. V shed 0 bases and J shed 1 base, with 8 bases lying between them. This CDR3 is 15 amino acids long. CDR3 sequence (DNA): TGTGCCAGCAGTTTATGGTCTAGCCGCACAGATACGCAGTATTTT. Translating gives CASSLWSSRTDTQYF.

This chain links TRBV6-2 or TRBV6-3 with TRBJ1-2; D remains ambiguous. The CDR3 sequence is 13 residues long. Per the germline V gene, CDR1 is MNHEY and CDR2 is SVGEGT. Deletions cut 5 bases from V and 2 bases from J, with 9 bases between. The CDR3 is CASSPDTNYGYTF. Here the CDR3 DNA reads TGTGCCAGCAGTCCCGACACGAACTATGGCTACACCTTC.

The CDR3 nucleotides read TGCAGTGCTAACACAGGGGTCGGCACCGGGGAGCTGTTTTTT. It encodes CSANTGVGTGELFF. The chain recombines TRBV20-1 with TRBJ2-2; 7 bases line up with TRBD1. Germline trimming cut 4 bases from V and 4 bases from J; bases unmatched to any gene: 6. CDR3 size: 14 residues. Germline CDR1 DFQATT, CDR2 SNEGSKA (reference sequence).

This clonotype came up a few times. The gene calls are TRBV27 and TRBJ1-2; tentatively, D is TRBD1 (6 bases). This CDR3 has 14 residues. Trimming took off 6 bases at V and 6 bases at J, with 17 bases between the two ends. Germline CDR1 reads MNHEY; CDR2 reads SMNVEV (reference sequence). CDR3 sequence reads: CASSYEQGIDGYTF. CDR3 bases: TGTGCCAGCAGCTACGAACAGGGAATAGATGGCTACACCTTC.

There are a few counts of this clonotype. The chain uses TRBV20-1 and TRBJ1-4; 8 nucleotides align to TRBD1. The CDR3 runs 16 residues. Germline CDR1 reads DFQATT; CDR2 reads SNEGSKA (reference sequence). V dropped 4 bases and J dropped 3; count of bases not matched to a gene: 10. CDR3 amino acids: CSATHGQGGPNEKLFF. The CDR3 DNA sequence: TGCAGTGCTACCCATGGACAGGGTGGGCCTAATGAAAAACTGTTTTTT.

V gene TRBV20-1 combines with J gene TRBJ2-7; D possibly matches TRBD1 or TRBD2 (6 bases each). The ends were cut back, 1 base at V and 4 bases at J, with 26 bases in the middle. CDR3 length: 18 residues. Germline assignment: CDR1 DFQATT and CDR2 SNEGSKA (reference sequence). This chain's CDR3 is CSARVWGAKTTFPYEQYF. For the CDR3, the DNA is TGCAGTGCTAGAGTGTGGGGGGCTAAAACCACTTTTCCTTACGAGCAGTACTTC.

The chain recombines TRBV7-9 with TRBJ1-1; D is possibly TRBD1 (5 bases). V dropped 4 bases and J dropped 5 bases, with 11 bases sitting between them. CDR3 length equals 13 residues. CDR1 and CDR2 (germline): SEHNR, FQNEAQ (reference sequence). The CDR3 spells CASSYPGSTEAFF. The CDR3 coding sequence is TGTGCCAGCAGCTACCCAGGGTCGACTGAAGCTTTCTTT.

This clonotype has ten or more counts. This chain links TRBV7-3 with TRBJ2-5, with 8 bases lining up with TRBD2. The CDR3 is 16 amino acids. CDR1 and CDR2 (germline): SGHTA, FQGTGA. The trim removed 4 bases at V and 1 base at J, leaving 8 bases unmatched. The CDR3 loop reads CASSSVQRGLQETQYF. In DNA, the CDR3 is TGTGCCAGCAGCTCAGTCCAGCGGGGGCTCCAAGAGACCCAGTACTTC.

This clonotype was seen at least ten times. Here the CDR3 reads CASSLLAGTGELFF. The CDR3 DNA follows: TGTGCCAGCAGTTTACTAGCGGGCACCGGGGAGCTGTTTTTT. This chain uses TRBV28 with TRBJ2-2; 8 bases are shared with TRBD2. The CDR3 has 14 residues. CDR1 and CDR2 from the germline V gene are MDHEN and SYDVKM. V lost 2 bases to trimming and J lost 4 bases; unmatched junction nucleotides: 0. Variable domain in full (rest from reference TRBV28 and TRBJ2-2): DVKVTQSSRYLVKRTGEKVFLECVQDMDHENMFWYRQDPGLGLRLIYFSYDVKMKEKGDIPEGYSVSREKKERFSLILESASTNQTSMYLCASSLLAGTGELFFGEGSRLTVL.

The chain is built from TRBV5-6 and TRBJ2-1; TRBD2 matches at 7 bases. CDR3 length: 17 amino acids. Germline assignment: CDR1 SGHDT and CDR2 YYEEEE. V was pared by 2 bases and J by 3 bases, with 11 bases of the junction left unmatched. For the CDR3, the DNA is TGTGCCAGCAGCTTCTCCGCCGGGACTACCGTCTACAATGAGCAGTTCTTC. This gives the protein CASSFSAGTTVYNEQFF.

The chain combines TRBV15 with TRBJ2-7; D tentatively reads TRBD1 or TRBD2 (6 bases each). V lost 1 base, J lost 7 bases, and 14 bases lay in between. CDR3 size: 14 residues. Germline values: CDR1 LNHNV, CDR2 YYDKDF (reference sequence). The CDR3 protein is CATSRGPGAREQYV. In DNA form, the CDR3 reads TGTGCCACCAGCAGAGGGCCGGGGGCGAGGGAGCAGTACGTC.

This clonotype has only a few counts. V gene TRBV5-6 combines with J gene TRBJ2-2; the D is unclear. V dropped 1 base and J dropped 4 bases, with 8 bases sitting between them. Germline CDR1 reads SGHDT; CDR2 reads YYEEEE. The CDR3 is made up of 14 amino acids. CDR3 sequence reads: CASSLNPSTGELFF. Written as DNA, the CDR3 is TGTGCCAGCAGCTTGAATCCAAGCACCGGGGAGCTGTTTTTT.

The chain links TRBV3-1 to TRBJ1-5; the match to TRBD1 covers 10 bases. Germline values: CDR1 LGHDT, CDR2 YNNKEL (reference sequence). V trimming: 8 bases; J trimming: 6 bases; junction bases outside the gene matches: 4. The CDR3 covers 13 residues. This chain's CDR3 is CASGRDRGQPQHF. CDR3 in DNA: TGTGCCAGCGGCCGGGACAGGGGTCAGCCCCAGCATTTT.

J is TRBJ1-1 and V is TRBV14; no reliable D call. Trimming took off 6 bases at V and 3 bases at J, with 14 bases between the two ends. Germline assignment: CDR1 SGHDN and CDR2 FVKESK. The CDR3 spans 14 residues. As DNA, the CDR3 is TGTGCCAGCAGGGGTACGGGGATTTACACTGAAGCTTTCTTT. This codes for CASRGTGIYTEAFF.

This clonotype was counted only a few times. CDR3 bases: TGTGCCAGCAGCTGGGGACAGGGTGTCCGGAATGAGCAGTTCTTC. Protein: CASSWGQGVRNEQFF. This sequence joins TRBV5-6 and TRBJ2-1, with 9 positions matching TRBD1. The germline V gene has CDR1 SGHDT and CDR2 YYEEEE. V lost 3 bases, J lost 7 bases, and 8 bases stayed unmatched. The CDR3 has 15 residues. Combining the CDR3 with reference TRBV5-6 and TRBJ2-1 gives the whole variable domain DAGVTQSPTHLIKTRGQQVTLRCSPKSGHDTVSWYQQALGQGPQFIFQYYEEEERQRGNFPDRFSGHQFPNYSSELNVNALLLGDSALYLCASSWGQGVRNEQFFGPGTRLTVL.

J is TRBJ1-1 and V is TRBV4-2, with D unresolved. The germline gives CDR1 LGHNA, CDR2 YNFKEQ. The CDR3 covers 16 residues. Trimming left V 0 bases short and J 0 bases short, with 11 bases between. The CDR3 coding sequence is TGTGCCAGCAGCCAAGAAGTCGGCAGCCTGAACACTGAAGCTTTCTTT. Its translation is CASSQEVGSLNTEAFF.

In its sample, this clonotype was seen once. This may be a read error, as it is one base from a much larger clone. The chain joins TRBV28 to TRBJ2-7, with unresolved D. Germline CDR1 is MDHEN and CDR2 is SYDVKM. CDR3 length: 15 residues. V was cut by 2 bases and J by 3 bases, with 14 bases left in between. CDR3 in DNA: TGTGCCAGCAGTTTAATGGTCGGTCCTTTCTACGAGCAGTACTTC. This sequence encodes CASSLMVGPFYEQYF.

Notes on this clonotype: One junction end disagrees with the germline gene, perhaps due to a read error. This chain links TRBV12-5 with TRBJ1-1; TRBD1 matches 11 bases. CDR1 and CDR2 (germline): LGHNT, FRNRAP. The CDR3 runs to 12 residues. The CDR3 here is CASGTGGTEAFF. The CDR3 region has the DNA TGTGCCAGTGGGACAGGGGGCACTGAAGCTTTCTTT.

This clonotype was detected a few times. The chain joins TRBV14 to TRBJ1-2, with no clear D. V was clipped by 4 bases and J by 2 bases, with 11 bases between them. In germline, CDR1 is SGHDN, CDR2 FVKESK. The CDR3 is 14 residues long. In nucleotides, the CDR3 is TGTGCCAGCAGCCCCGACGGTGCGAACTATGGCTACACCTTC. Its protein is CASSPDGANYGYTF.

Only a few counts were recorded for this clonotype. The rearrangement uses TRBV2 and TRBJ2-7; D not certain. Germline assignment: CDR1 SNHLY and CDR2 FYNNEI. This CDR3 comprises 13 residues. Trimming shortened V by 4 bases and J by 0 bases, and 7 bases separated the two germline ends. CDR3 protein: CASSVGNSYEQYV. The CDR3 nucleotides read TGTGCCAGCAGTGTAGGGAACTCCTACGAGCAGTACGTC.